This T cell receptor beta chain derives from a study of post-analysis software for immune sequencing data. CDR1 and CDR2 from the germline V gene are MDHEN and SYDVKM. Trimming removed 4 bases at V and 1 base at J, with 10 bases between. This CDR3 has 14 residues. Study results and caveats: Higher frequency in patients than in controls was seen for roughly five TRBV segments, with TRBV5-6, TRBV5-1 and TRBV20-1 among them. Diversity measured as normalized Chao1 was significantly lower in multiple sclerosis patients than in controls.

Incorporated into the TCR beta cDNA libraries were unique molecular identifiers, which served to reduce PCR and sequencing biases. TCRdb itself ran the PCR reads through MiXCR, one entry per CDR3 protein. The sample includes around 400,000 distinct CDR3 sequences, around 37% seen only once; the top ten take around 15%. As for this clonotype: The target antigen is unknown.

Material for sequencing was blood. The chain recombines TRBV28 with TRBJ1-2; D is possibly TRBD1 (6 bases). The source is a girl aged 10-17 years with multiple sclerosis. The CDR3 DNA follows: TGTGCCAGCAGTTCCCACAGGGTTAACTATGGCTACACCTTC. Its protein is CASSSHRVNYGYTF.